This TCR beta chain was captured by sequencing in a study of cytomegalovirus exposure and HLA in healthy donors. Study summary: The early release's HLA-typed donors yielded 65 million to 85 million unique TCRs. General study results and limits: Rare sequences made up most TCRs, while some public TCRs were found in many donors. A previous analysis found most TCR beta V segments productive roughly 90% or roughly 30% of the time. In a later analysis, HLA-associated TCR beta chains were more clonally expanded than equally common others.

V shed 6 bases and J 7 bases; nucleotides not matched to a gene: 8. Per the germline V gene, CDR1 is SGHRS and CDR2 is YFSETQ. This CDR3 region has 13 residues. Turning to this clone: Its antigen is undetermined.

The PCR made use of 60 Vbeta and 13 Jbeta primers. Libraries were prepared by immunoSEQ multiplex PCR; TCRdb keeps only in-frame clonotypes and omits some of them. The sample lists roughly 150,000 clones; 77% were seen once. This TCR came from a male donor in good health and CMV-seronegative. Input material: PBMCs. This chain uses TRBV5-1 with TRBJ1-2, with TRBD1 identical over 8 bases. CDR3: CASTRAGGLGYTF. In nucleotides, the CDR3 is TGCGCCAGCACCCGAGCAGGGGGCCTTGGCTACACCTTC.